This T cell receptor (beta chain) was recorded in a study of beta chain features in type 1 diabetes. Study-wide context: Taken together, all samples contributed 95 million to 110 million examined sorted cells.

Every bit of the isolated RNA underwent reverse transcription, so sequencing read expressed TCRB transcripts. Method: immunoSEQ multiplex PCR; TCRdb's copy keeps in-frame clones and lacks some. Altogether around 280,000 clones are present, roughly 8% being singletons, with the ten largest covering roughly 1%. This clone was seen more than once but under ten times. This sequence originates from a woman between 18 and 29 years old in good health. Source material: central memory CD4+ T cells from blood.

The CDR3 is CASSPGPGNTEAFF. In nucleotides, the CDR3 is TGCGCCAGCAGCCCAGGGCCGGGGAACACTGAAGCTTTCTTT. The chain employs TRBV5-1 and TRBJ1-1, with D tentatively TRBD1 (5 bases). CDR1 is SGHRS and CDR2 is YFSETQ in the germline V gene. The CDR3 covers 14 residues. V gave up 4 bases and J gave up 1 base, with 11 bases separating them.